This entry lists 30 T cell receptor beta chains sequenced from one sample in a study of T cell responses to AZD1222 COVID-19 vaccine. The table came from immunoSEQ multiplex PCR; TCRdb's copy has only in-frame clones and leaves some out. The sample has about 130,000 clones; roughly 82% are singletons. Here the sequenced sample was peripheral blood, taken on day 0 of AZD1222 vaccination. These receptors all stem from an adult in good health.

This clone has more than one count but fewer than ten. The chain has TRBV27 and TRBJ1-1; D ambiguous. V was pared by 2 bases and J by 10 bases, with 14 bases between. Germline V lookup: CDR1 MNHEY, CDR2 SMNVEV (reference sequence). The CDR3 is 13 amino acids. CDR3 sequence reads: CASSLVPSRGAFF. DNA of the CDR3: TGTGCCAGCAGTTTAGTCCCGAGCAGAGGAGCTTTCTTT.

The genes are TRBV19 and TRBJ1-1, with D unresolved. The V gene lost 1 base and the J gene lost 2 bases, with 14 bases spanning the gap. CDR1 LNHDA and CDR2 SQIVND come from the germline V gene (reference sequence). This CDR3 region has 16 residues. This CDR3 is CASSIGGRTVNTEAFF. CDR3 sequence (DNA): TGTGCCAGTAGTATAGGGGGTCGGACCGTAAACACTGAAGCTTTCTTT. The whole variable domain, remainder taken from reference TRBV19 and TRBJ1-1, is DGGITQSPKYLFRKEGQNVTLSCEQNLNHDAMYWYRQDPGQGLRLIYYSQIVNDFQKGDIAEGYSVSREKKESFPLTVTSAQKNPTAFYLCASSIGGRTVNTEAFFGQGTRLTVV.

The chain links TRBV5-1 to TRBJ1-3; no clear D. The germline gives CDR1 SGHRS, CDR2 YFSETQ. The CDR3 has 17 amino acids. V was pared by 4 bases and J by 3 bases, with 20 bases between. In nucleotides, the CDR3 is TGCGCCAGCAGCCCTTTCGGCGGTGGCGAGGGTGGAAACACCATATATTTT. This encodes CASSPFGGGEGGNTIYF.

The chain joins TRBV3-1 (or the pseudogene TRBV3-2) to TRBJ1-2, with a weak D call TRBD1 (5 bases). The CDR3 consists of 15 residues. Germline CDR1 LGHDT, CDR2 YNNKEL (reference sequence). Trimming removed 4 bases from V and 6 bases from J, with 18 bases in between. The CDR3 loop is CASSPTRDMIDGYTF. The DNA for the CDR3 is TGTGCCAGCAGCCCCACCAGGGATATGATCGATGGCTACACCTTC.

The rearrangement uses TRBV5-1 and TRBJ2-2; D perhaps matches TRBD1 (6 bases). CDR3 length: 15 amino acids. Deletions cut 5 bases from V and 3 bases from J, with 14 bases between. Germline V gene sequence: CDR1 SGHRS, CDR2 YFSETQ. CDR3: CASSSDSLHTGELFF. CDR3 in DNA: TGCGCCAGCAGTTCGGACAGCCTCCACACCGGGGAGCTGTTTTTT.

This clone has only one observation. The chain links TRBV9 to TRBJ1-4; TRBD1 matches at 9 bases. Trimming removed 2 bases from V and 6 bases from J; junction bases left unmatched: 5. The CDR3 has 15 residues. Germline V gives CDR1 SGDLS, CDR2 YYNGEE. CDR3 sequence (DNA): TGTGCCAGCAGCGTTACAGGGGGCGCAGATGAAAAACTGTTTTTT. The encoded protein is CASSVTGGADEKLFF.

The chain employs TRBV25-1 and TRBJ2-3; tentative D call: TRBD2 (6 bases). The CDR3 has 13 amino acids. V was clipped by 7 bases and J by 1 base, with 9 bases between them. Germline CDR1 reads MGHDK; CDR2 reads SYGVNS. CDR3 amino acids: CASKGLRTDTQYF. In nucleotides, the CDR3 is TGTGCCAGCAAGGGACTCCGCACAGATACGCAGTATTTT.

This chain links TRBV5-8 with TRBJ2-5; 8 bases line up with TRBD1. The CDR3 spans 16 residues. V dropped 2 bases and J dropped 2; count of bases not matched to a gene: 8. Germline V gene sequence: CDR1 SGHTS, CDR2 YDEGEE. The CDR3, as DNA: TGTGCCAGCAGCTTCTCGGCGGACAGGGCTCAAGAGACCCAGTACTTC. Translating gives CASSFSADRAQETQYF.

CDR3 residues: CSGRVVDSTADQPQHF. CDR3 nucleotides: TGCAGCGGGAGGGTAGTAGACTCTACGGCGGATCAGCCCCAGCATTTT. The chain combines TRBV29-1 with TRBJ1-5; D is unclear. Germline CDR1 reads SQVTM; CDR2 reads ANQGSEA. V was shortened by 7 bases and J by 5 bases, with 24 bases between the two germline ends. CDR3 length equals 16 residues.

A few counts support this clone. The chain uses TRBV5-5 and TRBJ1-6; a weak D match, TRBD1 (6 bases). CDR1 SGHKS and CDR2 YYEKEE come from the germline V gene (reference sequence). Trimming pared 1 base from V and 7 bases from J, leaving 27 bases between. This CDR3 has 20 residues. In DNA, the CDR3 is TGTGCCAGCAGCTTGCGGATGAAGGGCCGAGGGGGTGATGGGAATTCACCCCTCCACTTT. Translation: CASSLRMKGRGGDGNSPLHF.

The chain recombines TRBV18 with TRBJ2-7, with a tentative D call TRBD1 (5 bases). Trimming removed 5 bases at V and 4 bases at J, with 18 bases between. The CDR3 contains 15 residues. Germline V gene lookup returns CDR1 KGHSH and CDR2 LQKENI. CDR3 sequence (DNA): TGTGCCAGCTCAGAGTTCCAGCGCCAGGGATACGAGCAGTACTTC. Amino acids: CASSEFQRQGYEQYF.

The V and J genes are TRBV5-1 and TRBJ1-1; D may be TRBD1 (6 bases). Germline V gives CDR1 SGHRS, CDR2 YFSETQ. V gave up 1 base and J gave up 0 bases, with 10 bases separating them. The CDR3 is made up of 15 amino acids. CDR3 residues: CASSLSGALNTEAFF. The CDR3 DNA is TGCGCCAGCAGCTTGTCGGGGGCCTTGAACACTGAAGCTTTCTTT.

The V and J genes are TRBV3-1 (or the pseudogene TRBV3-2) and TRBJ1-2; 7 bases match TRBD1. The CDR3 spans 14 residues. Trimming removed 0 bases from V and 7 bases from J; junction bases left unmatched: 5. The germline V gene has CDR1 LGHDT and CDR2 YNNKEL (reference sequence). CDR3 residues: CASSQDRQGSGYTF. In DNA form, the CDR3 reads TGTGCCAGCAGCCAAGATCGACAGGGCAGTGGCTACACCTTC.

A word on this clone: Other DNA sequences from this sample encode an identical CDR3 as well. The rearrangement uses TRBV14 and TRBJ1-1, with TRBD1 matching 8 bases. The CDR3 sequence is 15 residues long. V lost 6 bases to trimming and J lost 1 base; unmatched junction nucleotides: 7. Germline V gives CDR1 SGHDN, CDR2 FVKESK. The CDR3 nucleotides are TGTGCCAGCAGTCTGCGGACAGGGAGGAACACTGAAGCTTTCTTT. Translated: CASSLRTGRNTEAFF.

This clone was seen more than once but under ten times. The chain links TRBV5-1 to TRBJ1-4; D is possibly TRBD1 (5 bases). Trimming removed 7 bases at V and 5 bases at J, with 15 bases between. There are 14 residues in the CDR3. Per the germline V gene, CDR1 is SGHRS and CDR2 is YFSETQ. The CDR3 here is CASGPDPGNEKLFF. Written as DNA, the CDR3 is TGCGCCAGCGGACCGGACCCAGGGAATGAAAAACTGTTTTTT.

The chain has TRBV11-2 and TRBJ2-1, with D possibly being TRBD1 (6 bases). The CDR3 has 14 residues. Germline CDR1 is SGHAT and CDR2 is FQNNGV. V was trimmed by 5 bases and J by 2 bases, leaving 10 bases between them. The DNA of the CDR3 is TGTGCCAGCAGCGCAGGGGCTGCCTACAATGAGCAGTTCTTC. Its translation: CASSAGAAYNEQFF.

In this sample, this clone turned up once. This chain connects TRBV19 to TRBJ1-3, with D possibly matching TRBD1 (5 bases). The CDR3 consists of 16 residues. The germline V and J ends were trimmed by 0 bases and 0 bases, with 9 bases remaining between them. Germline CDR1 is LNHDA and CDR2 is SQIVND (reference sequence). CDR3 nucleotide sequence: TGTGCCAGTAGTATAGAGGACACGCTCTCTGGAAACACCATATATTTT. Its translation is CASSIEDTLSGNTIYF.

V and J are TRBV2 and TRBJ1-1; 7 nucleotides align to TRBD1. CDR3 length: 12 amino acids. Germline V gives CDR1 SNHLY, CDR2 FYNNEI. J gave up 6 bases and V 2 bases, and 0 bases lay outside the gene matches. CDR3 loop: CASSEQGAEAFF. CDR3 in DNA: TGTGCCAGCAGTGAACAGGGGGCTGAAGCTTTCTTT. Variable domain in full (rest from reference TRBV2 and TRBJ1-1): EPEVTQTPSHQVTQMGQEVILRCVPISNHLYFYWYRQILGQKVEFLVSFYNNEISEKSEIFDDQFSVERPDGSNFTLKIRSTKLEDSAMYFCASSEQGAEAFFGQGTRLTVV.

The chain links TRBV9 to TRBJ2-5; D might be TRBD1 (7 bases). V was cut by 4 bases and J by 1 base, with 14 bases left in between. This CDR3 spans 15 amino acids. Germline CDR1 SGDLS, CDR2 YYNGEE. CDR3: CASSPTGDSQETQYF. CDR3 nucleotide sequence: TGTGCCAGCAGCCCCACGGGGGACAGCCAAGAGACCCAGTACTTC.

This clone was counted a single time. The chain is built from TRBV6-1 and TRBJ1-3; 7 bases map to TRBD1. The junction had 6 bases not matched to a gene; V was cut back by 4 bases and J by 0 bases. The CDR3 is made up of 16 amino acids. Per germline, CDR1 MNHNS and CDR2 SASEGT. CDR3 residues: CASSGHRQGSGNTIYF. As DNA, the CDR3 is TGTGCCAGCAGTGGCCACCGACAGGGCTCTGGAAACACCATATATTTT.

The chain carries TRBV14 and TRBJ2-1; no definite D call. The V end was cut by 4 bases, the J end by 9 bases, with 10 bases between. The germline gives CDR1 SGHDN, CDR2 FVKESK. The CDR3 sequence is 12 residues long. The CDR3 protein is CASSPASGEQFF. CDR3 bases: TGTGCCAGCAGCCCGGCGAGTGGTGAGCAGTTCTTC.

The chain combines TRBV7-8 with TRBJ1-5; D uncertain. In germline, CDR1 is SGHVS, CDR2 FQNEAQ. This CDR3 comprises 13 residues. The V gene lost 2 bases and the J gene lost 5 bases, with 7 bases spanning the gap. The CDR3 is CASSLLRDQPQHF. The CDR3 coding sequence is TGTGCCAGCAGCTTACTCAGAGATCAGCCCCAGCATTTT.

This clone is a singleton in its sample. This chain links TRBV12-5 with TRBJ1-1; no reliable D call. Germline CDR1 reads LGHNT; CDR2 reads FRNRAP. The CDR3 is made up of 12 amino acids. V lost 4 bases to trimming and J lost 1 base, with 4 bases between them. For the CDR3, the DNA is TGTGCTAGTGGTTCCCGGAACACTGAAGCTTTCTTT. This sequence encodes CASGSRNTEAFF. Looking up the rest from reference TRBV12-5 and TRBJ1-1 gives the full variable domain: DARVTQTPRHKVTEMGQEVTMRCQPILGHNTVFWYRQTMMQGLELLAYFRNRAPLDDSGMPKDRFSAEMPDATLATLKIQPSEPRDSAVYFCASGSRNTEAFFGQGTRLTVV.

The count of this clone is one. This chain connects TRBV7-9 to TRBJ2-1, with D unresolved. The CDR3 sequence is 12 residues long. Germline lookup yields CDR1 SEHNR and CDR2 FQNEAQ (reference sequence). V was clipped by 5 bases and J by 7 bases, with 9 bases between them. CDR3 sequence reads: CASSPSWNEQFF. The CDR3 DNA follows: TGTGCCAGCAGCCCTAGTTGGAATGAGCAGTTCTTC.

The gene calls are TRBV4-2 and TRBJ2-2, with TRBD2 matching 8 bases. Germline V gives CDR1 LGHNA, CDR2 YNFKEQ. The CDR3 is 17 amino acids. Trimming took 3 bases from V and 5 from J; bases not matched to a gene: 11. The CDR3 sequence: CASSQGPGGDLTGELFF. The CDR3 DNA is TGTGCCAGCAGCCAGGGCCCGGGGGGGGATTTAACCGGGGAGCTGTTTTTT.

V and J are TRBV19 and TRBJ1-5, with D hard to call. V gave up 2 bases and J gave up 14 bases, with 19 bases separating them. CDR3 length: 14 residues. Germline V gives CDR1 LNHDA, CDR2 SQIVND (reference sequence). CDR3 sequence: CASSIPLLRVPKHF. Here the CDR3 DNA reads TGTGCCAGTAGTATACCGTTACTCCGGGTCCCAAAGCATTTT.

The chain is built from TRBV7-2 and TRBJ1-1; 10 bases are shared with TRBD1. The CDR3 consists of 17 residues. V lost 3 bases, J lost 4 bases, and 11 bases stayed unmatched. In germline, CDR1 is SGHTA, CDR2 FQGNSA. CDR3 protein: CASSLYRQGAPPTEAFF. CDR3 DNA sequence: TGTGCCAGCAGCTTGTATCGACAGGGGGCGCCCCCCACTGAAGCTTTCTTT.

The CDR3 protein is CASSDSVTQGRRYNEQFF. The CDR3 DNA follows: TGCGCCAGCAGCGACTCCGTCACTCAGGGTCGCCGGTACAATGAGCAGTTCTTC. This chain links TRBV5-1 with TRBJ2-1; D might be TRBD1 (5 bases). V was cut by 4 bases and J by 4 bases, with 24 bases left in between. CDR1 and CDR2 (germline): SGHRS, YFSETQ. The CDR3 sequence is 18 residues long.

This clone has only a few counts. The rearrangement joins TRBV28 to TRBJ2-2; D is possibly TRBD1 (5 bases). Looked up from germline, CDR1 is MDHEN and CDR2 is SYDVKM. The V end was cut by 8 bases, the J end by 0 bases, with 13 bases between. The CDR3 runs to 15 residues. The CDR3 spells CASGRTPSNTGELFF. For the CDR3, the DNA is TGTGCCAGCGGCAGGACACCGTCGAACACCGGGGAGCTGTTTTTT.

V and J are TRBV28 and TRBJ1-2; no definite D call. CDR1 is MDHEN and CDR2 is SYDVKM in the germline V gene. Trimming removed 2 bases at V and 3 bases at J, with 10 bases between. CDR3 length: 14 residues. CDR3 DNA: TGTGCCAGCAGTTTAGGTGGGTTTTACTATGGCTACACCTTC. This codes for CASSLGGFYYGYTF.